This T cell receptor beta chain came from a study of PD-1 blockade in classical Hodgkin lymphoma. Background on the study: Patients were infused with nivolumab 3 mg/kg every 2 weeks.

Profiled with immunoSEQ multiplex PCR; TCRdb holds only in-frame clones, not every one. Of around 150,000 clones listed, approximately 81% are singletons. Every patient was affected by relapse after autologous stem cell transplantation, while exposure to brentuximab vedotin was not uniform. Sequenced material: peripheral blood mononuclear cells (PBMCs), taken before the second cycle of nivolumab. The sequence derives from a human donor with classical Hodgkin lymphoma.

The CDR3 loop is CASRTTGGGEAFF. CDR3 nucleotide sequence: TGTGCCAGCAGAACCACAGGGGGCGGTGAAGCTTTCTTT. This chain joins TRBV5-5 and TRBJ1-1; TRBD1 matches 9 bases. This CDR3 region has 13 residues. Per germline, CDR1 SGHKS and CDR2 YYEKEE (reference sequence). The ends lost 5 bases at V and 7 bases at J; junction bases unmatched: 6.